The sequence of this T cell receptor (beta chain) was determined in a study of T-cell memory formation after mild COVID-19. Each CDR3 protein gets one entry after TCRdb re-called the 5' RACE reads with MiXCR. Of 200,000 to 300,000 distinct CDR3 sequences in the sample, roughly 15% are singletons; the top ten hold 2.1%. Germline V gene lookup returns CDR1 LNHNV and CDR2 YYDKDF (reference sequence). The J segment lost 8 bases and the V segment lost 0 bases, leaving 6 bases of the junction unmatched. The CDR3 consists of 16 residues. The sequence was obtained from an adult woman who had mild COVID-19 (a few samples of this study predate the infection). Cell type and time point are not known. The sequenced material came from PBMCs or a T cell subset sorted from them (not recorded which). V gene TRBV15 combines with J gene TRBJ2-1; 11 positions agree with TRBD1. The CDR3 DNA sequence: TGTGCCACCAGCAGAGATCGGGGACAGGGGGTTTATGAGCAGTTCTTC. Translated: CATSRDRGQGVYEQFF.